A selection of T cell receptor beta chains follows, all from one sample in a study of T cell changes during pregnancy in multiple sclerosis. Only in-frame clones appear in the TCRdb table, and some are missing; sequencing was by immunoSEQ multiplex PCR. The data contain about 15,000 clones, around 82% of them singletons. The source material was CD8+ T cells from peripheral blood mononuclear cells, sampled in the third trimester of pregnancy. These receptors originate from a female donor in good health, enrolled as a control in a pregnancy study. CDR3s include the opening cysteine and the closing phenylalanine or tryptophan. The D gene is left open where the match is weak. Size values are once, few and many counts, or a class for expanded clones, and some rows have none.

.,TRBV11-2,TRBD2,TRBJ2-1,CASRLLGTTIYNEQFF,TGTGCCAGCAGATTACTTGGGACTACTATCTACAATGAGCAGTTCTTC
.,TRBV7-8,.,TRBJ2-1,CASSLASGLYNEQFF,TGTGCCAGCAGCTTAGCGTCGGGGTTATACAATGAGCAGTTCTTC
.,TRBV28,.,TRBJ1-2,CASSPSTGYNGYTF,TGTGCCAGCAGTCCCTCAACAGGGTACAATGGCTACACCTTC
.,TRBV30,.,TRBJ1-2,CAWSVFHPPGYGYTF,TGTGCCTGGAGTGTATTTCACCCCCCGGGGTATGGCTACACCTTC
.,TRBV10-3,.,TRBJ2-3,CAIRDYTDTQYF,TGTGCCATCAGGGACTACACAGATACGCAGTATTTT
.,TRBV5-1,.,TRBJ2-1,CASSLSQGDNEQFF,TGCGCCAGCAGCTTGTCGCAGGGTGATAATGAGCAGTTCTTC
large,TRBV5-1,TRBD2,TRBJ2-3,CASSYRTSLYTDTQYF,TGCGCCAGCAGCTACCGGACTAGCTTATACACAGATACGCAGTATTTT
.,TRBV18,.,TRBJ1-5,CASSTEGQSSNQPQHF,TGTGCCAGCTCAACGGAAGGACAGTCTAGCAATCAGCCCCAGCATTTT
.,TRBV4-1,.,TRBJ1-5,CASSPWGGEDQPQHF,TGCGCCAGCAGCCCCTGGGGAGGGGAAGATCAGCCCCAGCATTTT
.,TRBV29-1,.,TRBJ2-7,CSALSRSYEQYF,TGCAGCGCCCTCAGTCGCTCCTACGAGCAGTACTTC
few,TRBV19,.,TRBJ1-5,CASSRGGVQPQHF,TGTGCCAGTAGTCGGGGCGGGGTCCAGCCCCAGCATTTT
.,TRBV9,.,TRBJ2-1,CASSVGQGGYEQFF,TGTGCCAGCAGCGTAGGACAGGGAGGATATGAGCAGTTCTTC
few,TRBV27,TRBD1,TRBJ2-7,CASSTAGTGNEQYF,TGTGCCAGCAGTACAGCCGGGACAGGGAACGAGCAGTACTTC
.,TRBV29-1,TRBD1,TRBJ1-1,CSVEVRGRVNTEAFF,TGCAGCGTTGAAGTCAGGGGGCGGGTGAACACTGAAGCTTTCTTT
.,TRBV4-1,.,TRBJ1-4,CASSQGQREINEKLFF,TGCGCCAGCAGCCAAGGACAAAGGGAGATCAATGAAAAACTGTTTTTT
.,TRBV25-1,TRBD1,TRBJ1-2,CASSELVGQGVYGYTF,TGTGCCAGCAGTGAATTGGTAGGACAGGGGGTCTATGGCTACACCTTC
.,TRBV6-5,.,TRBJ1-2,CASSYSSSSYGYTF,TGTGCCAGCAGTTACTCCAGTAGCTCCTATGGCTACACCTTC
.,TRBV27,.,TRBJ2-3,CAAGEVSRTDTQYF,TGTGCCGCCGGAGAGGTTTCACGCACAGATACGCAGTATTTT
.,TRBV10-3,.,TRBJ1-4,CAISETGGSTNEKLFF,TGTGCCATCAGTGAGACAGGTGGATCGACTAATGAAAAACTGTTTTTT
.,TRBV6-1,TRBD1,TRBJ1-2,CASSDSRGQLSTFGYTF,TGTGCCAGCAGTGATTCTAGGGGACAGTTATCGACCTTTGGCTACACCTTC
.,TRBV7-2,.,TRBJ1-5,CASSYLGDNQPQHF,TGTGCCAGCAGCTACCTGGGCGACAATCAGCCCCAGCATTTT
.,TRBV6-5,.,TRBJ2-7,CASSYSVGADEQYF,TGTGCCAGCAGTTACTCAGTGGGGGCTGACGAGCAGTACTTC
.,TRBV19,.,TRBJ1-2,CASSPKLGQGFGYGYTF,TGTGCCAGTAGTCCCAAATTAGGACAAGGATTTGGCTATGGCTACACCTTC
.,TRBV19,.,TRBJ1-3,CASSIWHGDSGNTIYF,TGTGCCAGTAGTATATGGCACGGAGACTCTGGAAACACCATATATTTT
.,TRBV10-3,.,TRBJ1-1,CAIRSGVVTEAFF,TGTGCCATCAGGTCCGGGGTGGTGACTGAAGCTTTCTTT
.,TRBV27,.,TRBJ1-5,CASSFPRSHQPQHF,TGTGCCAGCAGTTTCCCCCGGAGCCACCAGCCCCAGCATTTT
.,TRBV7-8,TRBD2,TRBJ2-5,CASSLPSGITETQYF,TGTGCCAGCAGCTTGCCCAGCGGGATCACAGAGACCCAGTACTTC
.,TRBV10-2,.,TRBJ2-6,CASSQTPDGANVLTF,TGCGCCAGCAGTCAGACTCCCGATGGGGCCAACGTCCTGACTTTC
once,TRBV4-3,.,TRBJ1-1,CASSQDPGWNTEAFF,TGCGCCAGCAGCCAAGATCCGGGGTGGAACACTGAAGCTTTCTTT